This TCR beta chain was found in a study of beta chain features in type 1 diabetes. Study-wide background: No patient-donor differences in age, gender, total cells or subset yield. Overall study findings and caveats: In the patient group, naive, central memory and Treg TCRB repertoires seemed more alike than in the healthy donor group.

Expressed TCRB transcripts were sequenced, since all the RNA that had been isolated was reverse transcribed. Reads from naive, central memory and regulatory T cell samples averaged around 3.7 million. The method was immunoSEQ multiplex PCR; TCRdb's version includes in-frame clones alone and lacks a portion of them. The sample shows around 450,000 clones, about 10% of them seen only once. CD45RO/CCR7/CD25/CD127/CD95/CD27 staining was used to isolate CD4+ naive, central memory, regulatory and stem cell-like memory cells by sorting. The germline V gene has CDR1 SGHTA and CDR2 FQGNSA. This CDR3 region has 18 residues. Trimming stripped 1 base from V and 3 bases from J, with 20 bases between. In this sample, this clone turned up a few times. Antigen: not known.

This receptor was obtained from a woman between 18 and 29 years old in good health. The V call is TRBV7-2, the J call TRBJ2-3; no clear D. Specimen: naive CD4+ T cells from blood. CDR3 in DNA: TGTGCCAGCAGCTTAGTTGGCAGGACCGTCTCCAAGACAGATACGCAGTATTTT. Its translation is CASSLVGRTVSKTDTQYF. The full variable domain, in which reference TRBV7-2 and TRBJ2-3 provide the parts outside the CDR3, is GAGVSQSPSNKVTEKGKDVELRCDPISGHTALYWYRQSLGQGLEFLIYFQGNSAPDKSGLPSDRFSAERTGGSVSTLTIQRTQQEDSAVYLCASSLVGRTVSKTDTQYFGPGTRLTVL.